This passage covers 28 T cell receptor beta chains from one sample sequenced in a study of blood T cell repertoires in COVID-19. Sequencing used immunoSEQ multiplex PCR; TCRdb keeps in-frame clones, though not all of them. The data show under 350,000 clones, with roughly 86% seen just once and about 2.6% held by the top ten. The source material was PBMCs or T cells enriched from blood (not recorded which). These receptors came from a woman younger than 35 who had recovered from COVID-19.

V is TRBV28 and J is TRBJ1-1; D might be TRBD1 (5 bases). The CDR3 runs 19 residues. Trimming pared 0 bases from V and 0 bases from J, leaving 20 bases between. CDR1 is MDHEN, CDR2 SYDVKM, per germline. The CDR3 DNA is TGTGCCAGCAGTTTATGGCATTGGACAAACCCCCGTTTGAACACTGAAGCTTTCTTT. It is translated as CASSLWHWTNPRLNTEAFF.

This rearrangement joins TRBV12-3 or TRBV12-4 to TRBJ2-7; TRBD1 agrees at 7 bases. This CDR3 is 13 amino acids long. V was pared by 6 bases and J by 0 bases, with 2 bases of the junction left unmatched. The CDR3 reads CASRYRGSYEQYF. In DNA form, the CDR3 reads TGTGCCAGCAGATACAGGGGCTCCTACGAGCAGTACTTC.

The chain employs TRBV18 and TRBJ1-2, with TRBD1 as a possible D gene (6 bases). Germline values: CDR1 KGHSH, CDR2 LQKENI. Trimming removed 5 bases from V and 3 bases from J, with 13 bases in between. CDR3 length: 14 amino acids. Here the CDR3 reads CASSVPGDDYGYTF. CDR3 DNA: TGTGCCAGCTCAGTCCCAGGGGATGACTATGGCTACACCTTC.

The chain is built from TRBV29-1 and TRBJ2-2; no reliable D call. CDR1 SQVTM and CDR2 ANQGSEA come from the germline V gene. Trimming pared 2 bases from V and 1 base from J, leaving 8 bases between. The CDR3 is 14 amino acids. Here the CDR3 DNA reads TGCAGCGTTGAAAAAGCTATGAACACCGGGGAGCTGTTTTTT. This codes for CSVEKAMNTGELFF.

The chain uses TRBV29-1 and TRBJ1-2, with 9 bases aligning to TRBD1. The CDR3 length is 13 residues. Germline trimming cut 2 bases from V and 7 bases from J; bases unmatched to any gene: 5. CDR1 and CDR2 from the germline V gene are SQVTM and ANQGSEA. In nucleotides, the CDR3 is TGCAGCGTTGAACTGACAGGGGGTAGTGGCTACACCTTC. Its translation is CSVELTGGSGYTF.

This clone was recorded only once. The V call is TRBV4-2, the J call TRBJ2-1, with 7 bases matching TRBD2. With 0 bases clipped from V and 3 bases from J, the junction kept 2 bases outside the gene matches. The CDR3 runs to 15 residues. The germline CDR1 and CDR2 sequences are LGHNA and YNFKEQ. The CDR3 DNA is TGTGCCAGCAGCCAAGATGCTAGCGGCTACAATGAGCAGTTCTTC. As protein: CASSQDASGYNEQFF.

This clone has only one observation. The chain is built from TRBV18 and TRBJ2-1; D is perhaps TRBD2 (6 bases). This CDR3 region has 17 residues. The V end was cut by 6 bases, the J end by 3 bases, with 21 bases between. Germline assignment: CDR1 KGHSH and CDR2 LQKENI. The CDR3 sequence is CASSLLALRGNYNEQFF. The DNA for the CDR3 is TGTGCCAGCTCCTTACTAGCTCTTCGGGGAAACTACAATGAGCAGTTCTTC.

The chain combines TRBV14 with TRBJ1-4; D possibly corresponds to TRBD1 (6 bases). Germline lookup yields CDR1 SGHDN and CDR2 FVKESK. The length of the CDR3 is 17 residues. V was clipped by 0 bases and J by 5 bases, with 16 bases between them. DNA of the CDR3: TGTGCCAGCAGCCAAGATCCGGGCAGGGGTCAAAATGAAAAACTGTTTTTT. It yields the protein CASSQDPGRGQNEKLFF.

This clone was recorded once. V usage is TRBV6-4 and J usage is TRBJ1-1, with D hard to call. The germline V gene encodes CDR1 MRHNA and CDR2 SNTAGT. This CDR3 has 13 residues. Trimming left V 2 bases short and J 5 bases short, with 9 bases between. The CDR3 nucleotides are TGTGCCAGCAGTGACGACACGGAAACTGAAGCTTTCTTT. It yields the protein CASSDDTETEAFF.

The gene calls are TRBV19 and TRBJ2-2; tentative D call: TRBD2 (5 bases). Germline assignment: CDR1 LNHDA and CDR2 SQIVND (reference sequence). CDR3 length: 14 amino acids. Trimming took 5 bases from V and 1 from J, leaving 8 bases between them. CDR3 DNA sequence: TGTGCCAGTAGTGTTCGGGGGAACACCGGGGAGCTGTTTTTT. Translation gives CASSVRGNTGELFF.

This clone has just a few counts. The chain employs TRBV15 and TRBJ1-1, with D possibly TRBD1 on 5 matching bases. CDR1 LNHNV and CDR2 YYDKDF come from the germline V gene (reference sequence). The CDR3 runs 15 residues. Trimming removed 2 bases at V and 3 bases at J, with 13 bases between. CDR3: CATSRSGVGDTEAFF. The CDR3 DNA follows: TGTGCCACCAGCAGATCTGGGGTAGGGGACACTGAAGCTTTCTTT. Full variable domain (missing parts from reference TRBV15 and TRBJ1-1): DAMVIQNPRYQVTQFGKPVTLSCSQTLNHNVMYWYQQKSSQAPKLLFHYYDKDFNNEADTPDNFQSRRPNTSFCFLDIRSPGLGDTAMYLCATSRSGVGDTEAFFGQGTRLTVV.

This chain connects TRBV11-3 to TRBJ1-4; TRBD1 matches at 7 bases. The CDR3 totals 16 residues. Germline lookup yields CDR1 SGHNT and CDR2 YENEEA. Germline trimming cut 1 base from V and 6 bases from J; bases unmatched to any gene: 8. In DNA, the CDR3 is TGTGCCAGCAGCTTAGTAGGGGGCCACGGGGATGAAAAACTGTTTTTT. Amino acids: CASSLVGGHGDEKLFF.

The chain links TRBV4-3 to TRBJ2-3; 7 bases agree with TRBD1. The trim removed 4 bases at V and 0 bases at J, leaving 10 bases unmatched. The CDR3 is made up of 17 amino acids. Per the germline V gene, CDR1 is LGHNA and CDR2 is YSLEER. For the CDR3, the DNA is TGCGCCAGCAGCCGCAGATTTCGGACAGGAAGCACAGATACGCAGTATTTT. The encoded protein is CASSRRFRTGSTDTQYF.

The chain links TRBV19 to TRBJ2-1; 9 nucleotides align to TRBD1. This CDR3 has 16 amino acids. Germline V lookup: CDR1 LNHDA, CDR2 SQIVND (reference sequence). V lost 6 bases, J lost 2 bases, and 8 bases stayed unmatched. The CDR3 region has the DNA TGTGCCAGTAGCCGCCGGACAGGGGATACCTACAATGAGCAGTTCTTC. Its protein product is CASSRRTGDTYNEQFF.

This chain links TRBV27 with TRBJ2-7, with D possibly matching TRBD2 (5 bases). The CDR3 sequence is 13 residues long. Trimming pared 5 bases from V and 0 bases from J, leaving 8 bases between. The germline gives CDR1 MNHEY, CDR2 SMNVEV (reference sequence). The CDR3 region has the DNA TGTGCCAGCAGTCAGCGGATCTCCTACGAGCAGTACTTC. This sequence encodes CASSQRISYEQYF.

This clone was counted between two and nine times. The chain is built from TRBV15 and TRBJ1-2, with D perhaps matching TRBD1 (5 bases). Trimming cost V 1 base and J 5 bases, with 14 bases left between them. The CDR3 length is 15 residues. Looked up from germline, CDR1 is LNHNV and CDR2 is YYDKDF (reference sequence). The DNA for the CDR3 is TGTGCCACCAGCAGAGCTCCGACAGTGCAATATGGCTACACCTTC. Residues: CATSRAPTVQYGYTF.

The chain recombines TRBV27 with TRBJ1-6, with D unresolved. Trimming left V 5 bases short and J 9 bases short, with 14 bases between. The germline V gene has CDR1 MNHEY and CDR2 SMNVEV (reference sequence). This CDR3 is built from 14 residues. The CDR3 DNA reads TGTGCCAGCAGTCTCGAGCCATTGTCTTCACCCCTCCACTTT. This sequence encodes CASSLEPLSSPLHF.

This sequence joins TRBV4-3 and TRBJ2-2, with D unresolved. CDR3 size: 16 residues. The germline V and J ends were trimmed by 2 bases and 2 bases, with 12 bases remaining between them. Germline CDR1 LGHNA, CDR2 YSLEER. The CDR3 sequence is CASSQFGTTNTGELFF. The CDR3 region has the DNA TGCGCCAGCAGCCAATTCGGAACTACCAACACCGGGGAGCTGTTTTTT.

This clone has only a few counts. V is TRBV5-1 and J is TRBJ1-3; D gene unclear. Trimming removed 4 bases at V and 0 bases at J, with 8 bases between. Germline V gives CDR1 SGHRS, CDR2 YFSETQ. The CDR3 length is 14 residues. CDR3 sequence reads: CASSPSYSGNTIYF. CDR3 bases: TGCGCCAGCAGCCCCTCCTACTCTGGAAACACCATATATTTT.

This chain uses TRBV5-8 with TRBJ2-1; 11 bases match TRBD1. The V gene's germline CDR1 is SGHTS and CDR2 YDEGEE. The CDR3 is 18 amino acids. The J segment lost 7 bases and the V segment lost 4 bases, leaving 16 bases of the junction unmatched. Here the CDR3 DNA reads TGTGCCAGCAGCCCATTTCGGGGGACAGGGGGTTTTTTGAATGAGCAGTTCTTC. Protein: CASSPFRGTGGFLNEQFF.

The rearrangement joins TRBV7-9 to TRBJ1-3; D uncertain. The CDR3 loop spans 13 amino acids. Germline CDR1 SEHNR, CDR2 FQNEAQ (reference sequence). The ends were cut back, 2 bases at V and 2 bases at J, with 4 bases in the middle. CDR3 region: CASSLWPGNTIYF. The CDR3 DNA reads TGTGCCAGCAGCTTATGGCCTGGAAACACCATATATTTT.

This rearrangement joins TRBV12-3 or TRBV12-4 to TRBJ1-1; 9 bases are a match to TRBD1. The CDR3 spans 13 residues. Trimming removed 7 bases from V and 6 bases from J; junction bases left unmatched: 6. The CDR3 here is CASTFRDRAEAFF. DNA of the CDR3: TGTGCCAGCACCTTCCGGGACAGGGCTGAAGCTTTCTTT.

The chain joins TRBV30 to TRBJ2-2; unclear D gene. The germline V gene encodes CDR1 GTSNPN and CDR2 SVGIG (reference sequence). V gave up 0 bases and J gave up 4 bases, with 6 bases separating them. The CDR3 covers 13 residues. Here the CDR3 reads CAWSVLSTGELFF. The CDR3 DNA is TGTGCCTGGAGTGTTCTTAGCACCGGGGAGCTGTTTTTT.

The chain combines TRBV14 with TRBJ2-7, with 12 nucleotides matching TRBD2. Looked up from germline, CDR1 is SGHDN and CDR2 is FVKESK. The ends lost 4 bases at V and 4 bases at J; junction bases unmatched: 5. CDR3 length: 15 amino acids. CDR3 bases: TGTGCCAGCAGCCTGACTAGCGGGAGTGGGTACGAGCAGTACTTC. It translates to CASSLTSGSGYEQYF.

The table lists this clone with a count of one. The V gene is TRBV5-6, the J gene TRBJ2-3; unclear D gene. V was shortened by 3 bases and J by 4 bases, with 9 bases between the two germline ends. CDR1 is SGHDT and CDR2 is YYEEEE in the germline V gene. CDR3 length: 13 amino acids. The CDR3 region is CASSYPPADTQYF. The CDR3 DNA reads as TGTGCCAGCAGCTACCCTCCGGCAGATACGCAGTATTTT.

The V gene is TRBV5-1, the J gene TRBJ1-2; 9 nucleotides agree with TRBD1. The length of the CDR3 is 15 residues. CDR1 and CDR2 (germline): SGHRS, YFSETQ. J gave up 4 bases and V 5 bases, and 9 bases lay outside the gene matches. Here the CDR3 reads CASSYSGTGSYGYTF. Written as DNA, the CDR3 is TGCGCCAGCAGTTATAGCGGGACAGGGTCCTATGGCTACACCTTC.

The J gene is TRBJ1-5, the V gene TRBV15; D possibly corresponds to TRBD1 (6 bases). The CDR3 runs to 15 residues. Germline V gene lookup returns CDR1 LNHNV and CDR2 YYDKDF (reference sequence). Trimming took 7 bases from V and 7 from J, leaving 20 bases between them. The CDR3 DNA sequence: TGTGCCACCACTAGGGGGTGGGGGTCGGGGCAGCCCCAGCATTTT. Translation gives CATTRGWGSGQPQHF.

The table lists this clone with a few counts. This chain joins TRBV5-6 and TRBJ1-1; weak D call: TRBD1 (5 bases). Germline V CDR1 and CDR2: SGHDT, YYEEEE. CDR3 length: 13 amino acids. Trimming shortened V by 0 bases and J by 9 bases, and 12 bases separated the two germline ends. The CDR3: CASSLGPGPKAFF. DNA of the CDR3: TGTGCCAGCAGCTTGGGTCCAGGGCCGAAAGCTTTCTTT.